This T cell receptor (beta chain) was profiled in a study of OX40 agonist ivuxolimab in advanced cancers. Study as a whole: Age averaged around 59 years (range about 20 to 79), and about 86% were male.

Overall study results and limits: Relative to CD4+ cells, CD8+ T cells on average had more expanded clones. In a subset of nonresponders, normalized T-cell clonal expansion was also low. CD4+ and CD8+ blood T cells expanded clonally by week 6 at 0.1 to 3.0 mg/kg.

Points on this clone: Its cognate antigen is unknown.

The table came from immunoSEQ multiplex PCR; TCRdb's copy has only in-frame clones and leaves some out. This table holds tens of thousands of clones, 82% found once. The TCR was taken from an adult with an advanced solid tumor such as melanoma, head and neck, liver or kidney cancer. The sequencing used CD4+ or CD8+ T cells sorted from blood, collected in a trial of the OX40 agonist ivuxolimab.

CDR3 sequence reads: CASSPIVVNEQFF. Here the CDR3 DNA reads TGTGCCAGCAGCCCCATAGTAGTGAATGAGCAGTTCTTC. The chain links TRBV28 to TRBJ2-1; no clear D gene. Germline values: CDR1 MDHEN, CDR2 SYDVKM. The CDR3 runs 13 residues. Trimming took off 6 bases at V and 7 bases at J, with 13 bases between the two ends.